The 17 T cell receptor beta chains reported below all come from one sample, sequenced in a study of blood T cell repertoires in COVID-19. Here immunoSEQ multiplex PCR was the method, and the copy in TCRdb shows in-frame clones only, minus some. The table records 190,000 or so clones, 94% of them present only once. The sample comprised peripheral blood. The receptors shown here come from a young man with COVID-19, enrolled during active disease.

This rearrangement joins TRBV5-1 to TRBJ1-1; 7 positions agree with TRBD1. The CDR3 is made up of 17 amino acids. In germline, CDR1 is SGHRS, CDR2 YFSETQ. The V and J ends lost 0 bases and 1 base, in that order; junction bases with no gene match: 9. CDR3 DNA sequence: TGCGCCAGCAGCTTGGAGCCAGGGGGTGTGGGGAACACTGAAGCTTTCTTT. This gives the protein CASSLEPGGVGNTEAFF.

The chain recombines TRBV9 with TRBJ2-5, with D unclear. CDR3 length equals 13 residues. The germline V gene encodes CDR1 SGDLS and CDR2 YYNGEE. The V end was cut by 0 bases, the J end by 5 bases, with 8 bases between. CDR3 amino acids: CASSVGLLETQYF. The CDR3 nucleotides are TGTGCCAGCAGCGTAGGGCTGTTGGAGACCCAGTACTTC.

The rearrangement uses TRBV27 and TRBJ1-2; 10 positions match TRBD1. This CDR3 contains 14 residues. Germline CDR1 and CDR2: MNHEY and SMNVEV (reference sequence). With V trimmed by 4 bases and J by 7 bases, 6 bases remained unmatched. As DNA, the CDR3 is TGTGCCAGCAGTTCAGTCGACAGGGGGCTTGGCTACACCTTC. Its translation is CASSSVDRGLGYTF.

J is TRBJ2-3 and V is TRBV11-3; D not resolved. Trimming left V 2 bases short and J 5 bases short, with 11 bases between. Per germline, CDR1 SGHNT and CDR2 YENEEA. CDR3 size: 14 residues. Here the CDR3 reads CASSLKSGGDTQYF. CDR3 nucleotide sequence: TGTGCCAGCAGCTTAAAGTCCGGTGGAGATACGCAGTATTTT. The whole variable domain, filled in from reference TRBV11-3 and TRBJ2-3, reads EAGVVQSPRYKIIEKKQPVAFWCNPISGHNTLYWYLQNLGQGPELLIRYENEEAVDDSQLPKDRFSAERLKGVDSTLKIQPAELGDSAVYLCASSLKSGGDTQYFGPGTRLTVL.

DNA of the CDR3: TGTGCCAGCAGCCTAGACAGAATCTTTATGAACACTGAAGCTTTCTTT. Residues: CASSLDRIFMNTEAFF. The gene calls are TRBV3-1 (or the pseudogene TRBV3-2) and TRBJ1-1; the D gene is possibly TRBD1 (5 bases). Germline-derived CDR1 and CDR2 are LGHDT and YNNKEL (reference sequence). V was trimmed by 4 bases and J by 0 bases, leaving 15 bases between them. This CDR3 is 16 amino acids long.

This chain uses TRBV6-4 with TRBJ1-1; TRBD1 aligns across 8 bases. Germline values: CDR1 MRHNA, CDR2 SNTAGT. J was trimmed by 1 base and V by 7 bases; bases with no gene match: 5. The CDR3 has 14 residues. The CDR3 spells CASIEQGENTEAFF. CDR3 coding DNA: TGTGCCAGCATCGAACAGGGGGAGAACACTGAAGCTTTCTTT.

The chain carries TRBV18 and TRBJ1-2; weak D call: TRBD1 (6 bases). CDR1 and CDR2 from the germline V gene are KGHSH and LQKENI. The CDR3 is 16 residues long. V gave up 3 bases and J gave up 2 bases, with 16 bases separating them. DNA for the CDR3: TGTGCCAGCTCACCGAACCCAGGGGCGGCCAACTATGGCTACACCTTC. Translated, it gives CASSPNPGAANYGYTF.

J is TRBJ2-3 and V is TRBV7-9; 11 bases line up with TRBD2. With 4 bases clipped from V and 1 base from J, the junction kept 4 bases outside the gene matches. Germline V gene sequence: CDR1 SEHNR, CDR2 FQNEAQ (reference sequence). The CDR3 totals 16 residues. The CDR3 here is CASSSSLAGGTDTQYF. DNA for the CDR3: TGTGCCAGCAGCTCGTCACTAGCGGGGGGCACAGATACGCAGTATTTT. The full variable domain, in which reference TRBV7-9 and TRBJ2-3 provide the parts outside the CDR3, is DTGVSQNPRHKITKRGQNVTFRCDPISEHNRLYWYRQTLGQGPEFLTYFQNEAQLEKSRLLSDRFSAERPKGSFSTLEIQRTEQGDSAMYLCASSSSLAGGTDTQYFGPGTRLTVL.

The CDR3 spells CASSMVAVSSSGANVLTF. CDR3 nucleotides: TGTGCCAGTAGTATGGTGGCAGTTTCTAGCTCTGGGGCCAACGTCCTGACTTTC. The rearrangement uses TRBV19 and TRBJ2-6; D gene unclear. V was trimmed by 3 bases and J by 0 bases, leaving 15 bases between them. Germline lookup yields CDR1 LNHDA and CDR2 SQIVND (reference sequence). There are 18 residues in the CDR3.

The rearrangement links TRBV5-1 to TRBJ1-1, with 8 bases lining up with TRBD1. CDR3 size: 16 residues. Germline CDR1 is SGHRS and CDR2 is YFSETQ. With 3 bases clipped from V and 0 bases from J, the junction kept 7 bases outside the gene matches. The CDR3 DNA sequence: TGCGCCAGCAGCTCCACTTACAGGGGGATGAACACTGAAGCTTTCTTT. It codes for CASSSTYRGMNTEAFF.

The chain uses TRBV7-9 and TRBJ1-2, with D hard to call. The CDR3 loop spans 14 amino acids. The V gene's germline CDR1 is SEHNR and CDR2 FQNEAQ (reference sequence). V was pared by 3 bases and J by 7 bases, with 15 bases between. This chain's CDR3 is CASSFTSSPGGYTF. The CDR3 nucleotides are TGTGCCAGCAGCTTCACGTCGTCACCCGGTGGCTACACCTTC.

The rearrangement uses TRBV21-1 and TRBJ1-5; the table assigns TRBD1, which was not confirmed against the DNA. TRBV21-1 is shown as a pseudogene. The CDR3 loop spans 19 amino acids. The CDR3 DNA sequence: TGTGCCAGCAGCCCCAACTCGGAACAGCAAGAATATAGCAATCAGCCCCAGCATTTT. Its translation: CASSPNSEQQEYSNQPQHF.

The genes are TRBV4-1 and TRBJ2-5; perhaps TRBD1 as D (5 bases). The CDR3 runs to 14 residues. From germline, CDR1 is MGHRA and CDR2 YSYEKL. V was shortened by 4 bases and J by 0 bases, with 9 bases between the two germline ends. CDR3 nucleotide sequence: TGCGCCAGCAGCCTCACGGACAACCAAGAGACCCAGTACTTC. Translating gives CASSLTDNQETQYF.

This sequence joins TRBV6-5 and TRBJ2-5; 12 bases are a match to TRBD1. J lost 5 bases, V lost 5 bases, and 6 bases had no gene match. Germline V gives CDR1 MNHEY, CDR2 SVGAGI. CDR3 length equals 15 residues. The CDR3 loop is CASSLGGQGAETQYF. In DNA form, the CDR3 reads TGTGCCAGCAGTCTCGGGGGACAGGGGGCTGAGACCCAGTACTTC.

The DNA for the CDR3 is TGTGCCACCAGCAGAGGAACCGGGACAGGGAGCTACGAGCAGTACTTC. Residues: CATSRGTGTGSYEQYF. The rearrangement joins TRBV15 to TRBJ2-7, with 9 bases lining up with TRBD1. Germline V gene data show CDR1 as LNHNV and CDR2 as YYDKDF (reference sequence). CDR3 length: 16 residues. J was trimmed by 3 bases and V by 1 base; bases with no gene match: 7. Full variable domain (missing parts from reference TRBV15 and TRBJ2-7): DAMVIQNPRYQVTQFGKPVTLSCSQTLNHNVMYWYQQKSSQAPKLLFHYYDKDFNNEADTPDNFQSRRPNTSFCFLDIRSPGLGDTAMYLCATSRGTGTGSYEQYFGPGTRLTVT.

The chain joins TRBV2 to TRBJ2-2, with D tentatively TRBD2 (6 bases). Between the trimmed V and J ends, which lost 4 bases and 1 base, there was a span of 13 bases. CDR3 length: 16 amino acids. Germline V gives CDR1 SNHLY, CDR2 FYNNEI. CDR3 residues: CASSVAGKRNTGELFF. The CDR3 DNA reads as TGTGCCAGCAGTGTTGCGGGGAAAAGGAACACCGGGGAGCTGTTTTTT.

V and J are TRBV5-1 and TRBJ2-6; possible D gene TRBD1, 5 bases. V was cut by 3 bases and J by 1 base, with 5 bases left in between. The CDR3 has 14 amino acids. Germline values: CDR1 SGHRS, CDR2 YFSETQ. DNA for the CDR3: TGCGCCAGCAGCTCAGGGTCTGGGGCCAACGTCCTGACTTTC. Translated: CASSSGSGANVLTF.